The 18 T cell receptor beta chains presented below share a single source sample, sequenced in a study of PD-1 blockade in mismatch repair-deficient tumors. Sequencing was performed with immunoSEQ multiplex PCR; in TCRdb, only in-frame clones are kept and a portion is missing. The table shows over 13,000 clones, with around 86% occurring only once. What these receptors recognize is not known. The time point here: identical approximately ten-day culture without peptide (control). The specimen was cells cultured in vitro, collected from a patient treated with pembrolizumab. These receptors all stem from an adult with mismatch repair-deficient cancer.

The rearrangement uses TRBV18 and TRBJ2-7; TRBD1 matches 12 bases. Unmatched junction bases numbered 7, after V lost 2 bases and J lost 5 bases. This CDR3 spans 16 amino acids. The V gene's germline CDR1 is KGHSH and CDR2 LQKENI. CDR3 bases: TGTGCCAGCTCACCATTACCGGGACAGGGGGCACACGAGCAGTACTTC. This gives the protein CASSPLPGQGAHEQYF.

J is TRBJ1-4 and V is TRBV2; no reliable D call. The CDR3 loop spans 16 amino acids. Trimming removed 1 base at V and 3 bases at J, with 12 bases between. The germline V gene encodes CDR1 SNHLY and CDR2 FYNNEI. As DNA, the CDR3 is TGTGCCAGCAGTGAAGAATGGTCGACGGCTAATGAAAAACTGTTTTTT. It translates to CASSEEWSTANEKLFF.

CDR3 loop: CASSLVERDTQYF. The DNA of the CDR3 is TGCGCCAGCAGCTTGGTAGAGAGAGATACGCAGTATTTT. J is TRBJ2-3 and V is TRBV5-1, with D unresolved. CDR1 is SGHRS, CDR2 YFSETQ, per germline. Deletions cut 0 bases from V and 5 bases from J, with 7 bases between. The CDR3 has 13 residues.

The chain uses TRBV11-1 and TRBJ2-1; D call uncertain. V lost 3 bases, J lost 5 bases, and 8 bases lay in between. The CDR3 runs 13 residues. Germline assignment: CDR1 SGHAT and CDR2 FQDESV (reference sequence). Here the CDR3 DNA reads TGTGCCAGCAGCTTTGACCGGAACAATGAGCAGTTCTTC. As protein: CASSFDRNNEQFF.

This clone was observed once. CDR3 sequence reads: CASSQHGSYEQYF. The CDR3 DNA reads TGTGCCAGCAGTCAACACGGGTCCTACGAGCAGTACTTC. The chain uses TRBV6-6 and TRBJ2-7; D ambiguous. Germline V lookup: CDR1 MNHNY, CDR2 SVGAGI (reference sequence). V shed 5 bases and J shed 1 base, with 9 bases lying between them. This CDR3 contains 13 residues.

The chain joins TRBV19 to TRBJ2-1, with D perhaps assigned TRBD1 or TRBD2 (5 bases each). CDR1 is LNHDA and CDR2 is SQIVND in the germline V gene (reference sequence). Trimming removed 3 bases at V and 8 bases at J, with 8 bases between. The CDR3 is 12 amino acids. CDR3 nucleotides: TGTGCCAGTAGTATTTTGGGGGATGAGCAGTTCTTC. This translates into CASSILGDEQFF.

V usage is TRBV5-1 and J usage is TRBJ2-7, with TRBD1 as a possible D gene (6 bases). Per the germline V gene, CDR1 is SGHRS and CDR2 is YFSETQ. The CDR3 loop spans 14 amino acids. Trimming shortened V by 3 bases and J by 3 bases, and 13 bases separated the two germline ends. The CDR3 nucleotides are TGCGCCAGCAGCTCTGAGGGGGTACGCTACGAGCAGTACTTC. Protein product: CASSSEGVRYEQYF. The full variable domain, its missing parts supplied by reference TRBV5-1 and TRBJ2-7, is KAGVTQTPRYLIKTRGQQVTLSCSPISGHRSVSWYQQTPGQGLQFLFEYFSETQRNKGNFPGRFSGRQFSNSRSEMNVSTLELGDSALYLCASSSEGVRYEQYFGPGTRLTVT.

CDR3 sequence reads: CASSLGTSLSSEFF. The CDR3 nucleotides read TGTGCCAGCAGCTTGGGGACCTCCCTCTCCTCCGAGTTCTTC. This sequence joins TRBV5-6 and TRBJ2-1; no clear D. Germline V gene sequence: CDR1 SGHDT, CDR2 YYEEEE. V was cut by 0 bases and J by 14 bases, with 18 bases left in between. The CDR3 has 14 amino acids.

This chain uses TRBV6-5 with TRBJ2-1; D might be TRBD1 (6 bases). The CDR3 runs 15 residues. The V and J ends lost 6 bases and 1 base respectively, with 13 bases between them. Per germline, CDR1 MNHEY and CDR2 SVGAGI. The CDR3 region has the DNA TGTGCCAGCAGACCCACGGACAGTTCCTACAATGAGCAGTTCTTC. Translating gives CASRPTDSSYNEQFF.

The J gene is TRBJ2-7, the V gene TRBV10-3; 10 positions match TRBD2. Germline CDR1 ENHRY, CDR2 SYGVKD. This CDR3 has 13 residues. The junction had 5 bases not matched to a gene; V was cut back by 8 bases and J by 4 bases. The CDR3 here is CAIQTSGTYEQYF. In DNA form, the CDR3 reads TGTGCCATCCAAACTAGCGGGACGTACGAGCAGTACTTC.

This chain joins TRBV4-2 and TRBJ2-5; tentatively, D is TRBD1 (6 bases). Germline assignment: CDR1 LGHNA and CDR2 YNFKEQ. The CDR3 is 14 amino acids. V lost 0 bases and J lost 5, with 10 bases in between. CDR3 DNA sequence: TGTGCCAGCAGCCAAGAAGGGGGTTGGGAGACCCAGTACTTC. Protein product: CASSQEGGWETQYF.

This clone came up a few times. The rearrangement joins TRBV7-9 to TRBJ2-1, with 7 positions matching TRBD1. The trim removed 0 bases at V and 3 bases at J, leaving 2 bases unmatched. This CDR3 contains 15 residues. In germline, CDR1 is SEHNR, CDR2 FQNEAQ (reference sequence). The DNA for the CDR3 is TGTGCCAGCAGCTTAGCGCAGGGGGACTACAATGAGCAGTTCTTC. Protein: CASSLAQGDYNEQFF.

V gene TRBV19 combines with J gene TRBJ2-2; 9 bases line up with TRBD1. V dropped 5 bases and J dropped 5; count of bases not matched to a gene: 6. The germline gives CDR1 LNHDA, CDR2 SQIVND (reference sequence). This CDR3 has 15 residues. This chain's CDR3 is CASSVVGQGTGELFF. DNA for the CDR3: TGTGCCAGTAGTGTCGTCGGACAGGGGACCGGGGAGCTGTTTTTT. Full variable domain (outside the CDR3, taken from reference TRBV19 and TRBJ2-2): DGGITQSPKYLFRKEGQNVTLSCEQNLNHDAMYWYRQDPGQGLRLIYYSQIVNDFQKGDIAEGYSVSREKKESFPLTVTSAQKNPTAFYLCASSVVGQGTGELFFGEGSRLTVL.

This clone was picked up one time. The rearrangement links TRBV28 to TRBJ2-7, with 12 bases that match TRBD2. Germline-derived CDR1 and CDR2 are MDHEN and SYDVKM. The CDR3 extends over 17 amino acids. V was pared by 5 bases and J by 3 bases, with 11 bases of the junction left unmatched. The CDR3 sequence: CASSPSYPLAGGYEQYF. Written as DNA, the CDR3 is TGTGCCAGCAGTCCATCATACCCACTAGCGGGAGGCTACGAGCAGTACTTC. The variable domain in full, completed from reference TRBV28 and TRBJ2-7, reads DVKVTQSSRYLVKRTGEKVFLECVQDMDHENMFWYRQDPGLGLRLIYFSYDVKMKEKGDIPEGYSVSREKKERFSLILESASTNQTSMYLCASSPSYPLAGGYEQYFGPGTRLTVT.

V usage is TRBV7-2 and J usage is TRBJ2-5; 9 bases are shared with TRBD1. The germline gives CDR1 SGHTA, CDR2 FQGNSA. This CDR3 region has 14 residues. J was trimmed by 5 bases and V by 4 bases; bases with no gene match: 5. The CDR3 spells CASSSGQGTETQYF. Written as DNA, the CDR3 is TGTGCCAGCAGCTCGGGACAGGGTACGGAGACCCAGTACTTC.

This chain connects TRBV11-3 to TRBJ1-2; D remains unclear. CDR3 length equals 17 residues. V lost 1 base and J 3 bases, leaving 18 bases between the germline ends. Germline V gene data show CDR1 as SGHNT and CDR2 as YENEEA. This CDR3 is CASSLGIGRTGDYGYTF. For the CDR3, the DNA is TGTGCCAGCAGCTTAGGGATTGGCAGGACTGGAGACTATGGCTACACCTTC.

The chain uses TRBV6-1 and TRBJ2-5; 12 bases fit TRBD2. The germline gives CDR1 MNHNS, CDR2 SASEGT. This CDR3 is 15 amino acids long. V was pared by 2 bases and J by 2 bases, with 0 bases of the junction left unmatched. The CDR3 DNA reads as TGTGCCAGCAGTGAACTAGCGGGAGGGCAAGAGACCCAGTACTTC. It specifies CASSELAGGQETQYF.

The rearrangement uses TRBV11-2 and TRBJ1-5, with a weak D call TRBD1 (6 bases). V was clipped by 5 bases and J by 4 bases, with 15 bases between them. CDR1 SGHAT and CDR2 FQNNGV come from the germline V gene. This CDR3 has 15 amino acids. The CDR3 DNA follows: TGTGCCAGCAGCCAAACAGGGTGGGGGAATCAGCCCCAGCATTTT. Amino acids: CASSQTGWGNQPQHF.